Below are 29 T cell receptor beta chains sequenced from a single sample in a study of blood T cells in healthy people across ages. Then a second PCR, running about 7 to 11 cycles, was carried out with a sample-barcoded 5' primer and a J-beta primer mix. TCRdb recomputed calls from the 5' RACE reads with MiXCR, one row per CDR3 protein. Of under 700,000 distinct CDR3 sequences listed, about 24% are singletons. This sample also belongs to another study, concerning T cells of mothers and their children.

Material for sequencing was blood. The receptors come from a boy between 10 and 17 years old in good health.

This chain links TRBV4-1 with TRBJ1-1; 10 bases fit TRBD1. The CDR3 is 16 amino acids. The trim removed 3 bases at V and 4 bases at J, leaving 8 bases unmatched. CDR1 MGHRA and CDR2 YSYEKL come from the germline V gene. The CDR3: CASSHGTGTGATEAFF. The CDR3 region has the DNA TGCGCCAGCAGCCATGGGACCGGGACAGGGGCCACTGAAGCTTTCTTT.

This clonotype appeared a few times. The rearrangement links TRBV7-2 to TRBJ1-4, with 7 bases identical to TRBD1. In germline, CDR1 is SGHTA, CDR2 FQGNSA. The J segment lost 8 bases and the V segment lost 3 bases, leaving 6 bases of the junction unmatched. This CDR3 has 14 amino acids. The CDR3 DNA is TGTGCCAGCAGCTTGACTATACAGGGGGAAAAACTGTTTTTT. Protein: CASSLTIQGEKLFF.

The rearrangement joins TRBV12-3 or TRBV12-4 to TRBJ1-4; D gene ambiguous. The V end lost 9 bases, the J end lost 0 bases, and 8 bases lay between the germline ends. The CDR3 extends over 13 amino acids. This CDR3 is CASGLATNEKLFF. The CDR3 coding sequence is TGTGCCAGTGGACTTGCAACTAATGAAAAACTGTTTTTT.

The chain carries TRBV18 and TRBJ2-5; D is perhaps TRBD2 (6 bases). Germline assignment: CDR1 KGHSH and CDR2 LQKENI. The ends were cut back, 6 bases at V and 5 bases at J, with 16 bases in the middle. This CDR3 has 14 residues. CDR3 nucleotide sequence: TGTGCCAGCTCCAATCCGGGGGTCCGGGAGACCCAGTACTTC. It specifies CASSNPGVRETQYF. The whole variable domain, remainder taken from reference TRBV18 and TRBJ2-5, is NAGVMQNPRHLVRRRGQEARLRCSPMKGHSHVYWYRQLPEEGLKFMVYLQKENIIDESGMPKERFSAEFPKEGPSILRIQQVVRGDSAAYFCASSNPGVRETQYFGPGTRLLVL.

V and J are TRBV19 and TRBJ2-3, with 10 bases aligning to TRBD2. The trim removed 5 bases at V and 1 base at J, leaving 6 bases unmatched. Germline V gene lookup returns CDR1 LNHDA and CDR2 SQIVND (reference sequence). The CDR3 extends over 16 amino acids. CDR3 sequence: CASSASLAGGTDTQYF. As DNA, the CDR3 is TGTGCCAGTAGTGCCTCCCTAGCGGGGGGCACAGATACGCAGTATTTT.

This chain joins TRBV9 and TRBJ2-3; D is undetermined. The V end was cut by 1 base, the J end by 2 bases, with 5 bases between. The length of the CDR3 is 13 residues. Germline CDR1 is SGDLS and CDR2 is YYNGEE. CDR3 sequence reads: CASSVRNTDTQYF. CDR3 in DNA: TGTGCCAGCAGCGTACGAAACACAGATACGCAGTATTTT.

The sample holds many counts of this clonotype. The CDR3 DNA reads TGCGCCAGCAGCTTGTCGGACAGCCGTAATGAAAAACTGTTTTTT. Its protein is CASSLSDSRNEKLFF. This chain links TRBV5-1 with TRBJ1-4, with D tentatively TRBD1 (6 bases). Germline CDR1 SGHRS, CDR2 YFSETQ. The CDR3 extends over 15 amino acids. Between the trimmed V and J ends, which lost 1 base and 4 bases, there was a span of 11 bases.

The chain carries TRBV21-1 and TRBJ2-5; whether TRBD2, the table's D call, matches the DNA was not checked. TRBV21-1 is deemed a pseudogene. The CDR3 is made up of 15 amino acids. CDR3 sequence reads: CASKGPGLAEETQYF. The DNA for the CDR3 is TGTGCCAGCAAGGGACCGGGACTAGCGGAAGAGACCCAGTACTTC.

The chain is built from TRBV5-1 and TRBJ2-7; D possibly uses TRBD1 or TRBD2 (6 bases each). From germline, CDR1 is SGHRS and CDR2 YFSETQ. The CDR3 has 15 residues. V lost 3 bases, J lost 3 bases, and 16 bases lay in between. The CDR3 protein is CASSYLGGIFYEQYF. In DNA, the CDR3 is TGCGCCAGCAGCTATCTAGGGGGGATTTTCTACGAGCAGTACTTC.

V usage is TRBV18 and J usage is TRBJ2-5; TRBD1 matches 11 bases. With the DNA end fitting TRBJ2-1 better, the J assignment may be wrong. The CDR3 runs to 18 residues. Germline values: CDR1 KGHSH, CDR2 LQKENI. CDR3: CASSPRQSGTGGRNEQFF. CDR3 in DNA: TGTGCCAGCTCACCACGGCAAAGTGGGACAGGGGGGCGGAATGAGCAGTTCTTC.

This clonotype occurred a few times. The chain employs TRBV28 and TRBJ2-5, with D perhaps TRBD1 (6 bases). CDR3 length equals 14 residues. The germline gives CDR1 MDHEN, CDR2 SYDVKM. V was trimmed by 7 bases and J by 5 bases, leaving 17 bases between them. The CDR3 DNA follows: TGTGCCAGCACCCGGCAGGGGATTAGGGAGACCCAGTACTTC. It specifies CASTRQGIRETQYF.

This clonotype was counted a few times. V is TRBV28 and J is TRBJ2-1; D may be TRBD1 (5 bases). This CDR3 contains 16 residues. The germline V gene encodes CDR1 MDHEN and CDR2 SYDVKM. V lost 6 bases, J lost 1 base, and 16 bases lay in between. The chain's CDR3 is CASRSTEAGSYNEQFF. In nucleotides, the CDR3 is TGTGCCAGCAGATCGACAGAGGCTGGGTCCTACAATGAGCAGTTCTTC.

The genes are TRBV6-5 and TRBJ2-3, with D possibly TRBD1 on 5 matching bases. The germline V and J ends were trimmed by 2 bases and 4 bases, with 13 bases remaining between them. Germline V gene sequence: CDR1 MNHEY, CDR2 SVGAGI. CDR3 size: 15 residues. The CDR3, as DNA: TGTGCCAGCAGTTACGCCAGGGTTAGTGCAGATACGCAGTATTTT. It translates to CASSYARVSADTQYF.

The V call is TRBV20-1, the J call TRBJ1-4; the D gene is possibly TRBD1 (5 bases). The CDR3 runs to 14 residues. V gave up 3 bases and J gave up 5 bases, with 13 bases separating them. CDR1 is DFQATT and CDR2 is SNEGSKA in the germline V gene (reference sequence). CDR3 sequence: CSASRDGRNEKLFF. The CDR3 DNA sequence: TGCAGTGCTAGTAGGGACGGGAGAAATGAAAAACTGTTTTTT.

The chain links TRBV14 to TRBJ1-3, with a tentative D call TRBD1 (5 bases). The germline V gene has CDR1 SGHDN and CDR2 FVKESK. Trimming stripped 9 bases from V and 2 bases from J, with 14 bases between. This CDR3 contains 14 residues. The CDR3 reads CARRGSPAGNTIYF. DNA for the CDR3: TGTGCCAGGCGGGGGTCCCCCGCTGGAAACACCATATATTTT.

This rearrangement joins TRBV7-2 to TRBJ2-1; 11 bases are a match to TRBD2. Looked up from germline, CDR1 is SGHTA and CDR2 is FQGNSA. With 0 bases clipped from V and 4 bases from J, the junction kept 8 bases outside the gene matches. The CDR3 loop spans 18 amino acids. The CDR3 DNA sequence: TGTGCCAGCAGCTTAGCGGCTAGCGGGGGGCCACCTTACAATGAGCAGTTCTTC. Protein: CASSLAASGGPPYNEQFF.

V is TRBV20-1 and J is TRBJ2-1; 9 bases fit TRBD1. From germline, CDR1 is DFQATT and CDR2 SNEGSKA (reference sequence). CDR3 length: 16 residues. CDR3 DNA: TGCAGGGCTTTAGCGAGGGGACAGGGATACTACAATGAGCAGTTCTTC. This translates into CRALARGQGYYNEQFF.

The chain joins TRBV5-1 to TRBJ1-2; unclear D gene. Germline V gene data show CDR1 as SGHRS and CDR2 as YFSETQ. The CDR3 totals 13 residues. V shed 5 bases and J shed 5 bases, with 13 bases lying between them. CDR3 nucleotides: TGCGCCAGCAGACGGAAGATTTGGTATGGCTACACCTTC. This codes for CASRRKIWYGYTF.

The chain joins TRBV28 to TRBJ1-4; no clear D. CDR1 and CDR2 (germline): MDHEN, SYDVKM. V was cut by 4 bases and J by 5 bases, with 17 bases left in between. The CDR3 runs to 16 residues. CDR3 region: CASSSVTLGQNEKLFF. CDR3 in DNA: TGTGCCAGCAGTTCGGTCACCCTCGGGCAGAATGAAAAACTGTTTTTT.

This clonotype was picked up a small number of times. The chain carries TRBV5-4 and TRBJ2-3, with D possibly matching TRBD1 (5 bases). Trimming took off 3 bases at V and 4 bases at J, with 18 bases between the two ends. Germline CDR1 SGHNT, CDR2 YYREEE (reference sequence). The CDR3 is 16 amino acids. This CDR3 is CASSSHGQGGSDTQYF. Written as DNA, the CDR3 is TGTGCCAGCAGCTCCCACGGGCAGGGTGGATCAGATACGCAGTATTTT. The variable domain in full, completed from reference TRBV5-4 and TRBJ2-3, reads ETGVTQSPTHLIKTRGQQVTLRCSSQSGHNTVSWYQQALGQGPQFIFQYYREEENGRGNFPPRFSGLQFPNYSSELNVNALELDDSALYLCASSSHGQGGSDTQYFGPGTRLTVL.

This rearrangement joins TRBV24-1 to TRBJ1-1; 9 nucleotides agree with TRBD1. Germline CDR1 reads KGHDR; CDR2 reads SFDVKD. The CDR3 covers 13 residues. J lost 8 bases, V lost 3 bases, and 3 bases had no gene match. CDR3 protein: CATSDAGTGEAFF. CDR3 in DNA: TGTGCCACCAGTGATGCCGGGACAGGGGAAGCTTTCTTT.

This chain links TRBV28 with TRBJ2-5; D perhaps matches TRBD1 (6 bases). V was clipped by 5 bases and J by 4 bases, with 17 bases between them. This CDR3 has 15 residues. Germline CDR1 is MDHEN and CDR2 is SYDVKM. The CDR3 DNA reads TGTGCCAGCAGTGAGGGGGACGAGCGCAGAGAGACCCAGTACTTC. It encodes CASSEGDERRETQYF.

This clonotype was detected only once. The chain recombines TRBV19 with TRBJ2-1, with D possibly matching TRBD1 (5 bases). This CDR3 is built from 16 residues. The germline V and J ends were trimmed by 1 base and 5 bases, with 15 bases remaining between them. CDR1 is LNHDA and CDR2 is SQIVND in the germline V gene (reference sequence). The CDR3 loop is CASSIGGQGFNNEQFF. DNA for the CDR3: TGTGCCAGTAGTATAGGGGGCCAGGGTTTCAACAATGAGCAGTTCTTC.

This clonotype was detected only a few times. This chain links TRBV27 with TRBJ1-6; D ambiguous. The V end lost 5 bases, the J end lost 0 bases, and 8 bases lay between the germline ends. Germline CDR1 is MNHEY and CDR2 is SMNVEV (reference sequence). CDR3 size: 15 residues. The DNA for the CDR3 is TGTGCCAGCAGTAAAGAGAGCTCCTATAATTCACCCCTCCACTTT. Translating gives CASSKESSYNSPLHF.

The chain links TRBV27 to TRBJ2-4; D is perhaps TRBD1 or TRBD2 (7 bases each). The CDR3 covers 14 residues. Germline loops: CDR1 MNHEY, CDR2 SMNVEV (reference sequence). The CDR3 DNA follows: TGTCCGAAGGGAGGGGGCTTTGCCAAAAACATTCAGTACTTC. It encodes CPKGGGFAKNIQYF.

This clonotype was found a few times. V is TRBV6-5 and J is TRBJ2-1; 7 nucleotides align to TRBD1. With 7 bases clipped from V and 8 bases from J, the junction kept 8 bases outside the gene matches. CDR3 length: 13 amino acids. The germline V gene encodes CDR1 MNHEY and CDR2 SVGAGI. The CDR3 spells CASTTGQTHEQFF. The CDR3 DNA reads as TGTGCCAGCACCACGGGACAGACCCATGAGCAGTTCTTC.

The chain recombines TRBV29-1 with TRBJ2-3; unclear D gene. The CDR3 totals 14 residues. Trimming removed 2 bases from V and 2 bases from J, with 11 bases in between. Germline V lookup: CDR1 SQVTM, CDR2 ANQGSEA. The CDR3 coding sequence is TGCAGCGTTGAAACTCGGGCCCTCACAGATACGCAGTATTTT. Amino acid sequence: CSVETRALTDTQYF.

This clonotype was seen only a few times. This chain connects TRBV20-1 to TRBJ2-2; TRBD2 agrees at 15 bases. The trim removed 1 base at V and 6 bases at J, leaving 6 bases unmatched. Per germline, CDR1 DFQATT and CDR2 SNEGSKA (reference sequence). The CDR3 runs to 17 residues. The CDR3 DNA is TGCAGTGCTAGAGTCAGGGGACTAGCGGGAGGTCCCGGGGAGCTGTTTTTT. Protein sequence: CSARVRGLAGGPGELFF.

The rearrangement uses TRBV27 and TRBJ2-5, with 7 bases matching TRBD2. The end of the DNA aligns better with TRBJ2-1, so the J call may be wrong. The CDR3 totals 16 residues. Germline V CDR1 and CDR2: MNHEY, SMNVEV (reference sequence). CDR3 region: CASSSYLGGTNNEQFF. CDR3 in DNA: TGTGCCAGCAGTTCTTATCTGGGGGGGACTAACAATGAGCAGTTCTTC.